This T cell receptor (beta chain) was identified during a study of cytomegalovirus exposure and HLA in healthy donors. At the level of the study: It was reported in a later analysis that the same platform had been used for the 120 validation repertoires as for the roughly 710 first-cohort repertoires. Broader study findings: Confirmation was obtained in vitro that a few CMV-associated chains are specific for CMV antigens. Researchers counted around 160 TCR beta chains as cytomegalovirus-associated.

The ends were cut back, 5 bases at V and 5 bases at J, with 16 bases in the middle. Germline V gene data show CDR1 as LNHNV and CDR2 as YYDKDF (reference sequence). This CDR3 has 15 amino acids. TCRdb keeps only in-frame clones here, not all; method: immunoSEQ multiplex PCR. This table has 150,000 to 200,000 clones, 75% to 90% appearing once. The donors belonged to the 120-subject validation cohort, separate from the approximately 700-subject first cohort. In the case of this clone: What it binds is not known.

V gene TRBV15 combines with J gene TRBJ1-5; possibly TRBD1 for D (5 bases). The sample was PBMCs. The receptor's source is a man between 18 and 29 years old in good health and CMV-seropositive. CDR3 sequence: CATSPTRRVHQPQHF. The DNA of the CDR3 is TGTGCCACCAGCCCCACCCGCAGGGTTCATCAGCCCCAGCATTTT.